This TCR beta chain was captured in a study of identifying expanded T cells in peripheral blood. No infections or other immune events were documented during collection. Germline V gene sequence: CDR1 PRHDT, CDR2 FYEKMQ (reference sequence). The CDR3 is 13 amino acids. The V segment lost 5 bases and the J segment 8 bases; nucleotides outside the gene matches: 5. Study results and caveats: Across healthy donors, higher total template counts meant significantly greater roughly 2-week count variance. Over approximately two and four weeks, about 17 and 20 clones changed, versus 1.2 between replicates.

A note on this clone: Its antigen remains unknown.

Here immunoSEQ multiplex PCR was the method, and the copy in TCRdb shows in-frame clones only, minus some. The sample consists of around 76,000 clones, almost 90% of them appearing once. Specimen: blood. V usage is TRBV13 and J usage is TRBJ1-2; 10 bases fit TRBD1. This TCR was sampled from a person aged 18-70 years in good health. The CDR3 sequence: CASSRGQGYGYTF. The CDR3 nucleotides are TGTGCCAGCAGCCGGGGACAGGGGTACGGCTACACCTTC. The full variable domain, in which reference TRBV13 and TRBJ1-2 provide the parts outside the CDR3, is AAGVIQSPRHLIKEKRETATLKCYPIPRHDTVYWYQQGPGQDPQFLISFYEKMQSDKGSIPDRFSAQQFSDYHSELNMSSLELGDSALYFCASSRGQGYGYTFGSGTRLTVV.